What follows are 9 T cell receptor beta chains derived from one specimen sequenced in a study of cytomegalovirus exposure and HLA in healthy donors. The PCR had 60 Vbeta and 13 Jbeta primers. The protocol was immunoSEQ multiplex PCR, while the TCRdb copy is restricted to in-frame clones and leaves out a portion. The data contain under 130,000 clones, 79% of them seen just once; the ten biggest clones take up roughly 4%. The sequencing input was PBMCs. These receptors all come from a man between 50 and 59 years old in good health and CMV-seropositive.

The rearrangement joins TRBV5-6 to TRBJ1-5; TRBD1 agrees at 7 bases. V gave up 4 bases and J gave up 4 bases; unmatched junction bases: 5. Germline V gene lookup returns CDR1 SGHDT and CDR2 YYEEEE. The length of the CDR3 is 14 residues. The CDR3 bases are TGTGCCAGCAGCCTACAGGGGATAAATCAGCCCCAGCATTTT. Its protein product is CASSLQGINQPQHF.

The V and J genes are TRBV5-1 and TRBJ1-6, with D unclear. Germline V gene lookup returns CDR1 SGHRS and CDR2 YFSETQ. The CDR3 covers 16 residues. V dropped 1 base and J dropped 7 bases, with 15 bases sitting between them. CDR3 bases: TGCGCCAGCAGCTTGCTGGAGGCAGGCGAAAATTCACCCCTCCACTTT. Amino acids: CASSLLEAGENSPLHF.

The chain recombines TRBV28 with TRBJ1-2, with 10 bases fitting TRBD1. This CDR3 region has 17 residues. CDR1 is MDHEN, CDR2 SYDVKM, per germline. V lost 2 bases, J lost 4 bases, and 10 bases stayed unmatched. The DNA for the CDR3 is TGTGCCAGCAGTTTAGTCCTCCGGGACAGGGGTGGCTATGGCTACACCTTC. It yields the protein CASSLVLRDRGGYGYTF.

Notes on this clone: Because the CDR3 is missing its conserved closing phenylalanine or tryptophan, this is likely a read error. The DNA is left out, because the CDR3 cannot be placed on it with certainty; the CDR3 is given as TCRdb lists it. The chain joins TRBV10-3 to TRBJ2-7; TRBD1 is the table's D call, not checked against the DNA. The CDR3 totals 11 residues, both ends included. CDR1 is ENHRY, CDR2 SYGVKD, per germline. This chain's CDR3 is CAISSDTLLFE.

This clone was observed a few times. This chain joins TRBV4-3 and TRBJ1-2; D remains ambiguous. The CDR3 consists of 14 residues. With 0 bases removed from V and 5 bases from J, the gap between germline ends came to 10 bases. Germline V gene sequence: CDR1 LGHNA, CDR2 YSLEER. Here the CDR3 reads CASSQETKSYGYTF. For the CDR3, the DNA is TGCGCCAGCAGCCAAGAGACTAAGAGTTATGGCTACACCTTC.

This clone was seen once. This chain links TRBV19 with TRBJ1-2, with D possibly being TRBD1 (6 bases). This CDR3 is 14 amino acids long. V gave up 4 bases and J gave up 0 bases, with 9 bases separating them. CDR1 LNHDA and CDR2 SQIVND come from the germline V gene (reference sequence). The CDR3 nucleotides are TGTGCCAGTAGTACAGGGGCGACTAACTATGGCTACACCTTC. The encoded protein is CASSTGATNYGYTF.

The CDR3 reads CASSLSQGFYNEQFF. CDR3 sequence (DNA): TGTGCCAGCAGTTTAAGCCAGGGTTTCTACAATGAGCAGTTCTTC. V is TRBV27 and J is TRBJ2-1; perhaps TRBD1 as D (5 bases). The V end was cut by 2 bases, the J end by 3 bases, with 11 bases between. The V gene's germline CDR1 is MNHEY and CDR2 SMNVEV (reference sequence). This CDR3 contains 15 residues.

The chain joins TRBV7-6 to TRBJ2-1; TRBD2 matches at 9 bases. The CDR3 length is 16 residues. Germline values: CDR1 SGHVS, CDR2 FNYEAQ. V shed 4 bases and J 5 bases; nucleotides not matched to a gene: 9. CDR3 region: CASSWGVAGAHNEQFF. The CDR3 nucleotides are TGTGCCAGCAGCTGGGGTGTAGCGGGAGCCCACAATGAGCAGTTCTTC.

The V and J genes are TRBV10-2 and TRBJ2-7; TRBD2 matches at 16 bases. V shed 6 bases and J 2 bases; nucleotides not matched to a gene: 4. The CDR3 length is 16 residues. Germline CDR1 WSHSY, CDR2 SAAADI. The CDR3 loop reads CASRPGLAGGTYEQYF. The CDR3 DNA follows: TGCGCCAGCAGACCGGGACTAGCGGGAGGGACCTACGAGCAGTACTTC.